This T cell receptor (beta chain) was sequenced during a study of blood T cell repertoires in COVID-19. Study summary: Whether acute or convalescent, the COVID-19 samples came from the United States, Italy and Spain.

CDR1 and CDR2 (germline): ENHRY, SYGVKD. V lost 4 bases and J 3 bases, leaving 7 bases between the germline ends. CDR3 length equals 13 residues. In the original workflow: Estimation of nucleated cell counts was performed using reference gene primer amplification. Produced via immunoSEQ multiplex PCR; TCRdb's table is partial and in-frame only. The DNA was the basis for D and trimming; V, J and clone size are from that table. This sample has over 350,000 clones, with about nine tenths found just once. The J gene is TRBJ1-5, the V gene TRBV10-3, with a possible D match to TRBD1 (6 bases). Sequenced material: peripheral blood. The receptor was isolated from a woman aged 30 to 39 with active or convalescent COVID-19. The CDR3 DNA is TGTGCCATCAGTGCAGGGGACAATCAGCCCCAGCATTTT. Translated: CAISAGDNQPQHF.